This TCR beta chain was documented in a study of T cells in Graves' hyperthyroidism and ophthalmopathy. Study-level findings and limits: Ophthalmopathy, which appeared later, was predicted by the model a median around 6.5 months before onset.

V dropped 4 bases and J dropped 8 bases, with 16 bases sitting between them. The length of the CDR3 is 15 residues. Per the germline V gene, CDR1 is SGHRS and CDR2 is YFSETQ. This clonotype was picked up a small number of times. Its specificity is not known. Template material for amplifying TCR beta CDR3 regions consisted of RNA transcripts. HTBI primers drove first-round RT-PCR of the TCR CDR3. Each CDR3 protein gets one entry after TCRdb re-called the multiplex PCR reads with MiXCR. This table holds around 350,000 distinct CDR3 sequences, about 20% found once. Absence of ophthalmopathy progression within 18 months defined stable Graves' hyperthyroidism. Reasons for excluding patients were uncontrolled infection, other autoimmune disease, pregnancy or lactation.

The TCR originated in a woman aged 18-30 years with Graves' hyperthyroidism. This rearrangement joins TRBV5-1 to TRBJ1-6; weak D call: TRBD1 (6 bases). Sample: blood. CDR3 sequence (DNA): TGCGCCAGCAGCCTAAGTGGGGGCGCATATTCACCCCTCCACTTT. Translating it yields CASSLSGGAYSPLHF.